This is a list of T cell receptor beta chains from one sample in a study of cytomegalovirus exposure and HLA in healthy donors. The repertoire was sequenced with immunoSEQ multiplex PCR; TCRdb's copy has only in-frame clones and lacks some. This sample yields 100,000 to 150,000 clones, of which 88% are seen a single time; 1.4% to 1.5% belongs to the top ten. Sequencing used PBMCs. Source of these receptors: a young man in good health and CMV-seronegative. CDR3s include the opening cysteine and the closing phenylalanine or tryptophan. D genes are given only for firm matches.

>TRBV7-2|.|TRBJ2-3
TGTGCCAGCAGCTTAGTGGGCTCCGGGGGAGATACGCAGTATTTT
CASSLVGSGGDTQYF
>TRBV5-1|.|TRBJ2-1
TGCGCCAGCAGCTTGGGCGGGCTACTATACAATGAGCAGTTCTTC
CASSLGGLLYNEQFF
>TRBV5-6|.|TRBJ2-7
TGTGCCAGCAGGGAACTCACGGGAGCCTCCTACGAGCAGTACTTC
CASRELTGASYEQYF
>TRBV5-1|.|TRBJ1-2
TGCGCCAGCAGCAATGCCGGGACACCCGATGGCTACACCTTC
CASSNAGTPDGYTF
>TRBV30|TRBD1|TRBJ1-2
TGTGCCTGGAGGCGGGGGGCAGGGGGCTATGGCTACACCTTC
CAWRRGAGGYGYTF
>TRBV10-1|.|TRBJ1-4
TGCGCCAGCAGCTCGACAGGTTCTTCTGAAAAACTGTTTTTT
CASSSTGSSEKLFF
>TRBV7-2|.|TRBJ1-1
TGTGCCAGCAGCCTCTCGACCGGAGCCACTGAAGCTTTCTTT
CASSLSTGATEAFF
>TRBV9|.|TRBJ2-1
TGTGCCAGCAGCCCTCAGCGAATCCACTACAATGAGCAGTTCTTC
CASSPQRIHYNEQFF
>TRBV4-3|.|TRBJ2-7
TGCGCCAGCAGCCAAGGGTATGGAGGGATCGGTTCGAACGAGCAGTACTTC
CASSQGYGGIGSNEQYF
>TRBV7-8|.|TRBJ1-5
TGTGCCAGCAGCTTAGCGCCGGTCAATAGCAATCAGCCCCAGCATTTT
CASSLAPVNSNQPQHF